The clone carrying this TCR beta chain occurred a few times. Antigen specificity is unknown. The study ran its PCR with 60 Vbeta and 13 Jbeta primers. Per the original data handling: Roughly 80 million unique TCR beta chains, 10 million to 14 million shared, were counted in a later analysis. Only in-frame clones appear in the TCRdb table, and some are missing; sequencing was by immunoSEQ multiplex PCR. V and J calls and clone size are given by that table; D and trimming were obtained from the DNA. In the table there are approximately 100,000 clones, 74% of which are singletons. The CDR3 is made up of 14 amino acids. Germline CDR1 is SEHNR and CDR2 is FQNEAQ (reference sequence). Trimming left V 1 base short and J 0 bases short, with 4 bases between. The sample originates from a study of cytomegalovirus exposure and HLA in healthy donors. General study findings and limits: Later analysis showed TCR association rates varying by HLA locus, highest for DRB1 and lowest for HLA-C.

Input material: PBMCs. The chain combines TRBV7-9 with TRBJ2-4, with unresolved D. This receptor was identified in a human donor in good health. Written as DNA, the CDR3 is TGTGCCAGCAGCTTAGATCTAGCCAAAAACATTCAGTACTTC. This encodes CASSLDLAKNIQYF.